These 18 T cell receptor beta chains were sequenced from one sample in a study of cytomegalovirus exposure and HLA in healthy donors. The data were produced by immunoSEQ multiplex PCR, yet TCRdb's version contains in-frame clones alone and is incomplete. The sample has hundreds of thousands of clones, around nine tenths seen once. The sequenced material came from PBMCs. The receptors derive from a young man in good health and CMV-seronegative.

Here the CDR3 reads CASSGAGGPGTGELFF. In nucleotides, the CDR3 is TGTGCCAGCAGCGGAGCGGGAGGGCCGGGCACCGGGGAGCTGTTTTTT. The rearrangement joins TRBV5-5 to TRBJ2-2, with 10 bases fitting TRBD2. With 4 bases clipped from V and 4 bases from J, the junction kept 7 bases outside the gene matches. Germline loops: CDR1 SGHKS, CDR2 YYEKEE (reference sequence). This CDR3 spans 16 amino acids.

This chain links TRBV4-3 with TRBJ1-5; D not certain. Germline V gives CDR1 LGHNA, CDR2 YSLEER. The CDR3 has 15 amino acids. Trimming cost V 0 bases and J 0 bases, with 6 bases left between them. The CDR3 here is CASSQDWHSNQPQHF. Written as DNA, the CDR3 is TGCGCCAGCAGCCAAGATTGGCATAGCAATCAGCCCCAGCATTTT.

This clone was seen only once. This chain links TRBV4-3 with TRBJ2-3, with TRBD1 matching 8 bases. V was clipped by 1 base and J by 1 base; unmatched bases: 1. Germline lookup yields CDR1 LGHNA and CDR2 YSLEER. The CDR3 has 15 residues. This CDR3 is CASSQVDRGTDTQYF. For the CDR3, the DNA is TGCGCCAGCAGCCAAGTGGACAGGGGCACAGATACGCAGTATTTT.

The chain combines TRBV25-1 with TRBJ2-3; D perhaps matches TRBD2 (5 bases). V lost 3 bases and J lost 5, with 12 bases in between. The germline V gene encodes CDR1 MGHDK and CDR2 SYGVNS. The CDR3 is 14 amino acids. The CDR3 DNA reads TGTGCCAGCAGTGACTACGACGGGAAAGATACGCAGTATTTT. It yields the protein CASSDYDGKDTQYF.

CDR3 in amino acids: CASSLGLAGPHLTDTQYF. DNA of the CDR3: TGTGCCAGCAGCTTGGGACTAGCGGGTCCCCACCTCACAGATACGCAGTATTTT. V gene TRBV7-2 combines with J gene TRBJ2-3, with 12 positions matching TRBD2. This CDR3 is built from 18 residues. V lost 3 bases, J lost 2 bases, and 9 bases stayed unmatched. Germline CDR1 is SGHTA and CDR2 is FQGNSA.

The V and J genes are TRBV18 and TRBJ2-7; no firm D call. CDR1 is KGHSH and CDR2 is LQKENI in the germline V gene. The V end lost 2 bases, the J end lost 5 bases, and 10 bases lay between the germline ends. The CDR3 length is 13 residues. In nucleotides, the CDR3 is TGTGCCAGCTCACCATCCGTAGAAAACGAGCAGTACTTC. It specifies CASSPSVENEQYF.

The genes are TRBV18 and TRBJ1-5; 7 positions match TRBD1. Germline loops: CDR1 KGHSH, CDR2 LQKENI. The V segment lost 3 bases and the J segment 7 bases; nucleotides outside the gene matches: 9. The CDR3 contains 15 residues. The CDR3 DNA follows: TGTGCCAGCTCACCCTACACTAACAGGGGCCAGCCCCAGCATTTT. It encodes CASSPYTNRGQPQHF.

For the CDR3, the DNA is TGTGCCAGTTCGACTAGCGGGAACACAGATACGCAGTATTTT. Its protein product is CASSTSGNTDTQYF. The chain is built from TRBV2 and TRBJ2-3, with 11 bases fitting TRBD2. This CDR3 contains 14 residues. V was pared by 9 bases and J by 2 bases, with 4 bases of the junction left unmatched. In germline, CDR1 is SNHLY, CDR2 FYNNEI.

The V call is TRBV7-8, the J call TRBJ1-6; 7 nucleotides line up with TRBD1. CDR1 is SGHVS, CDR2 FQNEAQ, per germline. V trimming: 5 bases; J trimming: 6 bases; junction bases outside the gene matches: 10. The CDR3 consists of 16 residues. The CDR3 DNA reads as TGTGCCAGCAGCCTAGTCTCGGGACAGCCTAATTCACCCCTCCACTTT. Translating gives CASSLVSGQPNSPLHF.

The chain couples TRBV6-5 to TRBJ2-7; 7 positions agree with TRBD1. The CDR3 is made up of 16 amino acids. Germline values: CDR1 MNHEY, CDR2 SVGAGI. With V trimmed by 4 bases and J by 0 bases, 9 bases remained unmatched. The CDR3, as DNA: TGTGCCAGCAGTTCCCCCACAGGGGCCTACTCCTACGAGCAGTACTTC. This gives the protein CASSSPTGAYSYEQYF.

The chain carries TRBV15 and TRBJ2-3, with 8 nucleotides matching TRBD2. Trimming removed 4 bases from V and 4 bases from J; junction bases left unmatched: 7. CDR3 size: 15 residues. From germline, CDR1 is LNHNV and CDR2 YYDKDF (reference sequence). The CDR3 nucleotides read TGTGCCACCAGCAAGCAGCGGGAGCCCGCAGATACGCAGTATTTT. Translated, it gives CATSKQREPADTQYF. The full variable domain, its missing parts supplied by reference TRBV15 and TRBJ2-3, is DAMVIQNPRYQVTQFGKPVTLSCSQTLNHNVMYWYQQKSSQAPKLLFHYYDKDFNNEADTPDNFQSRRPNTSFCFLDIRSPGLGDTAMYLCATSKQREPADTQYFGPGTRLTVL.

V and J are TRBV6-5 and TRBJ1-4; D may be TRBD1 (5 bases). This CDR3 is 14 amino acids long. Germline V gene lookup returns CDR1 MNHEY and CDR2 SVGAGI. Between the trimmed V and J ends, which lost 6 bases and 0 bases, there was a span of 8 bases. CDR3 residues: CASSPTATNEKLFF. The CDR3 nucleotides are TGTGCCAGCAGCCCGACAGCAACTAATGAAAAACTGTTTTTT.

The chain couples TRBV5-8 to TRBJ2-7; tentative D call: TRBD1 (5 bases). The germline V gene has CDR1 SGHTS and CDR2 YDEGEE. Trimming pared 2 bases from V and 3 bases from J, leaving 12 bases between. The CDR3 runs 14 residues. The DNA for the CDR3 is TGTGCCAGCAGCTTTAGAGGACACGGCTACGAGCAGTACTTC. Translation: CASSFRGHGYEQYF.

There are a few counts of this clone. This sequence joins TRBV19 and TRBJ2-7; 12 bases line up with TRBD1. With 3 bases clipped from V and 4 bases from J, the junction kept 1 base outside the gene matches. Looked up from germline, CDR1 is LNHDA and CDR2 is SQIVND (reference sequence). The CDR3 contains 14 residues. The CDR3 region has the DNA TGTGCCAGTAGTATGGGACAGGGGGCGTACGAGCAGTACTTC. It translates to CASSMGQGAYEQYF.

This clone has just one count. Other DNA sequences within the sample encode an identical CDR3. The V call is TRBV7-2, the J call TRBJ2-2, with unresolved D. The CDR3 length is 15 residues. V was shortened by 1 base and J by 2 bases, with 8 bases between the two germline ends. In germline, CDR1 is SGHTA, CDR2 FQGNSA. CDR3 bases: TGTGCCAGCAGCTTAGTAGCCAAAAACACCGGGGAGCTGTTTTTT. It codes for CASSLVAKNTGELFF.

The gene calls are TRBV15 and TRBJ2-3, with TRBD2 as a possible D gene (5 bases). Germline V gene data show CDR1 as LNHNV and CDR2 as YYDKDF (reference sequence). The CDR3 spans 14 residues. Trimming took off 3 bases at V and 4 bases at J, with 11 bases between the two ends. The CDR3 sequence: CATSRERAPDTQYF. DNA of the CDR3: TGTGCCACCAGCAGGGAGAGGGCCCCAGATACGCAGTATTTT. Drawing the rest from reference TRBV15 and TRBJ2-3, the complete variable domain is DAMVIQNPRYQVTQFGKPVTLSCSQTLNHNVMYWYQQKSSQAPKLLFHYYDKDFNNEADTPDNFQSRRPNTSFCFLDIRSPGLGDTAMYLCATSRERAPDTQYFGPGTRLTVL.

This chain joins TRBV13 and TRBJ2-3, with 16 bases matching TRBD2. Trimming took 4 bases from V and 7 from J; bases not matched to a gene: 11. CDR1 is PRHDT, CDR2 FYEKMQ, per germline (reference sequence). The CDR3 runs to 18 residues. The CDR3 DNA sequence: TGTGCCAGCAGCTCGGGACTAGCGGGAGGGCCCGGCTCCTATACGCAGTATTTT. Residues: CASSSGLAGGPGSYTQYF.

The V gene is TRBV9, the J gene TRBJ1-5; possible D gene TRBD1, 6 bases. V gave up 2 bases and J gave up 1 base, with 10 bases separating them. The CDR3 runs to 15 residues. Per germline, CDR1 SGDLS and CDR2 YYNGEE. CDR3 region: CASSVSGTSNQPQHF. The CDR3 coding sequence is TGTGCCAGCAGCGTTTCCGGGACAAGCAATCAGCCCCAGCATTTT.